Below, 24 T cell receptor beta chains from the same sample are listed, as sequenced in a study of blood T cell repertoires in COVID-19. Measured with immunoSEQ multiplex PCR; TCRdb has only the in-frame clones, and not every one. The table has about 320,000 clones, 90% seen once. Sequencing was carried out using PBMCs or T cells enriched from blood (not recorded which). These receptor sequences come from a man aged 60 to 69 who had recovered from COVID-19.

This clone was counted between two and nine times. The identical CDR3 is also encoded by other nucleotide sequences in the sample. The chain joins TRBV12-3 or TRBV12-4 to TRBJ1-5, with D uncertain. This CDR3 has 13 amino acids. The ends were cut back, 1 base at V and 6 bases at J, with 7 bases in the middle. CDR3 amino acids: CASSLGSGQPQHF. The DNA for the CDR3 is TGTGCCAGCAGTTTAGGGTCAGGTCAGCCCCAGCATTTT.

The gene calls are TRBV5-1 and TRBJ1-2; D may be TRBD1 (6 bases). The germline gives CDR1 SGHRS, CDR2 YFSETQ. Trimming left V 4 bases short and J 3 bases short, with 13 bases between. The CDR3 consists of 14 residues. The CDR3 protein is CASSADRFDYGYTF. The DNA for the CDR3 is TGCGCCAGCAGCGCCGACAGGTTCGACTATGGCTACACCTTC.

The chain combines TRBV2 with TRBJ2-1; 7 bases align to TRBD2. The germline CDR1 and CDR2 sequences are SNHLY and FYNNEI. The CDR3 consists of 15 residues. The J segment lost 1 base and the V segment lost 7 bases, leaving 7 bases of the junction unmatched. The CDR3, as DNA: TGTGCCAGCACAGAGCGGGATCCTTCCTACAATGAGCAGTTCTTC. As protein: CASTERDPSYNEQFF. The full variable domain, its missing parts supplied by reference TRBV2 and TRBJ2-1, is EPEVTQTPSHQVTQMGQEVILRCVPISNHLYFYWYRQILGQKVEFLVSFYNNEISEKSEIFDDQFSVERPDGSNFTLKIRSTKLEDSAMYFCASTERDPSYNEQFFGPGTRLTVL.

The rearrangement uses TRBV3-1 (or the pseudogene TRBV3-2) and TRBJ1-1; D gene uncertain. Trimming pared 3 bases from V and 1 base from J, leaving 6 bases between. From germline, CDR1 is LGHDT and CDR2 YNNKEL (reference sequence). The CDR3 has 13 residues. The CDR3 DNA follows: TGTGCCAGCAGCCACGCAGAGAACACTGAAGCTTTCTTT. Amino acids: CASSHAENTEAFF.

Here the CDR3 reads CASSREPRQPQHF. In DNA form, the CDR3 reads TGTGCCAGCAGCCGAGAACCCCGGCAGCCCCAGCATTTT. V is TRBV27 and J is TRBJ1-5; D is ambiguous. From germline, CDR1 is MNHEY and CDR2 SMNVEV (reference sequence). The CDR3 is made up of 13 amino acids. Trimming took off 6 bases at V and 7 bases at J, with 13 bases between the two ends.

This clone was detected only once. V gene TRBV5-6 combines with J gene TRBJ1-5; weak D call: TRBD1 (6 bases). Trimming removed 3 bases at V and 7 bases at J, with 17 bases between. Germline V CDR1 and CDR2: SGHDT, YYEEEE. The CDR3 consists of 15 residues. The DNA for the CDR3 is TGTGCCAGCAGCTCCTGGGGGCAGGGGACCCAGCCCCAGCATTTT. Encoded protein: CASSSWGQGTQPQHF.

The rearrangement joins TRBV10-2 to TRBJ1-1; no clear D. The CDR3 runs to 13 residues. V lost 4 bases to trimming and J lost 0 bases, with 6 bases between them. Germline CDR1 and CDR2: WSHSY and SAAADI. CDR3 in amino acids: CASSGHMNTEAFF. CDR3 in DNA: TGCGCCAGCAGTGGACACATGAACACTGAAGCTTTCTTT.

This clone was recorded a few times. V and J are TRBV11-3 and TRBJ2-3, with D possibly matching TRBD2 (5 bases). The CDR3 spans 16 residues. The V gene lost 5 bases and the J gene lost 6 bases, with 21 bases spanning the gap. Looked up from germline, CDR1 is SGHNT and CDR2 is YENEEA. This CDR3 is CASSTNGLERPDTQYF. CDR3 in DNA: TGTGCCAGCAGCACCAACGGACTTGAGAGGCCGGATACGCAGTATTTT.

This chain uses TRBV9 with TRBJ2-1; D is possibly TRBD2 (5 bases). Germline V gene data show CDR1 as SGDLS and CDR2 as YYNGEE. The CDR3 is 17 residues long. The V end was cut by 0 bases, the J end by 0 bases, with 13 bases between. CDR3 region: CASSVGSGGPSYNEQFF. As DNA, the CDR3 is TGTGCCAGCAGCGTAGGGAGCGGCGGGCCCTCCTACAATGAGCAGTTCTTC.

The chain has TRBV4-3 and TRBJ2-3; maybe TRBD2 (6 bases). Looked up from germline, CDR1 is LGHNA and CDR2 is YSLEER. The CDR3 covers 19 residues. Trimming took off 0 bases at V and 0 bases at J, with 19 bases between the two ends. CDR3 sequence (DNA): TGCGCCAGCAGCCAAGAGGCGGGGTGGGGGAGAGCTAGCACAGATACGCAGTATTTT. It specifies CASSQEAGWGRASTDTQYF.

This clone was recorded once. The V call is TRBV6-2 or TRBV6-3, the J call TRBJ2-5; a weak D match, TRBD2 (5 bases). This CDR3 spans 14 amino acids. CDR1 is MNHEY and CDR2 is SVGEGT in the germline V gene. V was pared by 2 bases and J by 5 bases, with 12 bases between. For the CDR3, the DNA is TGTGCCAGCAGTTACGGCGGGCGGGCCGAGACCCAGTACTTC. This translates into CASSYGGRAETQYF.

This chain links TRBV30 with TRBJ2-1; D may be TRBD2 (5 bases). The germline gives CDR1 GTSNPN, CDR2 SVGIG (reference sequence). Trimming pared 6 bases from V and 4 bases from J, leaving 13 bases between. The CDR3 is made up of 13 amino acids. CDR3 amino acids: CACGLGVYNEQFF. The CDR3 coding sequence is TGTGCCTGTGGTCTCGGGGTTTACAATGAGCAGTTCTTC.

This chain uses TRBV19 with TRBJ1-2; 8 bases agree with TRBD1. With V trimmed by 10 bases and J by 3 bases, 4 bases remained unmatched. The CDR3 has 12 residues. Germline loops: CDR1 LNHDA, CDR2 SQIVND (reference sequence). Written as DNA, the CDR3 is TGTGCCACCAAGACAGGGGACTATGGCTACACCTTC. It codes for CATKTGDYGYTF.

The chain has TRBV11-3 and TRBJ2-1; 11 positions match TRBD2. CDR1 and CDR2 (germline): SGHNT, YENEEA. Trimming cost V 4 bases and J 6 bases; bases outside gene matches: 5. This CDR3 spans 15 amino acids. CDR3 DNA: TGTGCCAGCAGCTCGGGACTAGCGGACACCAATGAGCAGTTCTTC. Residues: CASSSGLADTNEQFF.

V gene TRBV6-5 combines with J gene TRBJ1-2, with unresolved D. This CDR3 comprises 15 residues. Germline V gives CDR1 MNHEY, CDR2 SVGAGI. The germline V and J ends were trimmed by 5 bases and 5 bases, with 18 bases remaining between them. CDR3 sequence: CASSRTATTSYGYTF. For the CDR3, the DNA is TGTGCCAGCAGTAGAACCGCAACGACTTCATATGGCTACACCTTC.

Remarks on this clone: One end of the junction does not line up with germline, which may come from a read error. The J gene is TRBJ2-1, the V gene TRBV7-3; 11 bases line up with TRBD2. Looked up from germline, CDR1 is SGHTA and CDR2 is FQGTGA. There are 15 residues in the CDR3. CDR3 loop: CASSLTSGSHNEQFF. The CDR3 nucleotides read TGTGCCAGCAGCCTAACTAGCGGGAGCCACAATGAGCAGTTCTTC. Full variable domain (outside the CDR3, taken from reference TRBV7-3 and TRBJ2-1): GAGVSQTPSNKVTEKGKYVELRCDPISGHTALYWYRQSLGQGPEFLIYFQGTGAADDSGLPNDRFFAVRPEGSVSTLKIQRTERGDSAVYLCASSLTSGSHNEQFFGPGTRLTVL.

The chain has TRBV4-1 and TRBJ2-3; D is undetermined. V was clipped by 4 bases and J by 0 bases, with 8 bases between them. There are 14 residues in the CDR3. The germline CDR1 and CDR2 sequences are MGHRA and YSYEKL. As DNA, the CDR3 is TGCGCCAGCAGCCTTCTACTTAGCACAGATACGCAGTATTTT. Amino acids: CASSLLLSTDTQYF.

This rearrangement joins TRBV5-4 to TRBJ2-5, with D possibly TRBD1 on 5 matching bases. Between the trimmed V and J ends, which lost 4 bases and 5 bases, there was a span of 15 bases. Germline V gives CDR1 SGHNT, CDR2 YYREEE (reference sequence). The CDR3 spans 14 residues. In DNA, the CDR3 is TGTGCCAGCAGCATGCAGGGTTTGCGGGAGACCCAGTACTTC. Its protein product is CASSMQGLRETQYF.

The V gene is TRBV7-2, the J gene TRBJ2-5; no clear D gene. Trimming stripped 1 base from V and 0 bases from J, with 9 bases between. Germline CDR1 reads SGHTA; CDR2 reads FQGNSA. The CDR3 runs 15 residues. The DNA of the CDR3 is TGTGCCAGCAGCTTAGATAGCCAGTACCAAGAGACCCAGTACTTC. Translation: CASSLDSQYQETQYF.

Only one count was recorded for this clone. CDR3 loop: CASSSTMRGGQETQYF. In DNA form, the CDR3 reads TGTGCCAGCAGCTCCACTATGCGGGGGGGACAAGAGACCCAGTACTTC. This chain links TRBV11-2 with TRBJ2-5, with TRBD2 identical over 9 bases. The germline CDR1 and CDR2 sequences are SGHAT and FQNNGV. The V gene end was trimmed by 4 bases and the J gene end by 2 bases; junction bases not matched to a gene: 8. CDR3 length equals 16 residues.

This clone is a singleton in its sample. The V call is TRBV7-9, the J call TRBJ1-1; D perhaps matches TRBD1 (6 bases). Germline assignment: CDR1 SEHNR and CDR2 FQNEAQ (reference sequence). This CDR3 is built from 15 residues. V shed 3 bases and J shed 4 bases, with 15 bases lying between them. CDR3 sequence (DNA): TGTGCCAGCAGCTTGTCAGGGGTTTTGGGCACTGAAGCTTTCTTT. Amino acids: CASSLSGVLGTEAFF.

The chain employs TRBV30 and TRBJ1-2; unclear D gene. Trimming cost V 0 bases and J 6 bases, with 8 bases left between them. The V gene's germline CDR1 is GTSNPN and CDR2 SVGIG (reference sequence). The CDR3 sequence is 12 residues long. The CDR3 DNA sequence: TGTGCCTGGAGTGTATTGGGAGATGGCTACACCTTC. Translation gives CAWSVLGDGYTF.

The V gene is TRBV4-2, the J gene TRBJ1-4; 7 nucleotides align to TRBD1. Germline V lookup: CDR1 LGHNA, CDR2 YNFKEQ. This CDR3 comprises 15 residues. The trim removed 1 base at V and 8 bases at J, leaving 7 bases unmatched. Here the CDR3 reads CASSQAQTGDEKLFF. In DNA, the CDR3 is TGTGCCAGCAGCCAAGCTCAAACAGGGGACGAAAAACTGTTTTTT.

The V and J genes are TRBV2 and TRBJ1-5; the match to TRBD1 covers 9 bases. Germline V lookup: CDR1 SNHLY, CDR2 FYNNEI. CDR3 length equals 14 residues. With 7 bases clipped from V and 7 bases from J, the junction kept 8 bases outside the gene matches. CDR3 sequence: CASKGQGGRQPQHF. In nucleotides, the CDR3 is TGTGCCAGCAAGGGACAGGGTGGGAGGCAGCCCCAGCATTTT.